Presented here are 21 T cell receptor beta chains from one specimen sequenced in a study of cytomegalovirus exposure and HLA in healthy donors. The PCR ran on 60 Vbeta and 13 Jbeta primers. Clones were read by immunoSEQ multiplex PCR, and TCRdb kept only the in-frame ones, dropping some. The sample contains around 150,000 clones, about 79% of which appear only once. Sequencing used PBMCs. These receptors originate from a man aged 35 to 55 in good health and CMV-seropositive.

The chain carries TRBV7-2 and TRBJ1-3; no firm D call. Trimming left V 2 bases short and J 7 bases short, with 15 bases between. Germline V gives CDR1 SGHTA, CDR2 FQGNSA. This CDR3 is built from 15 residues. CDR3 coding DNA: TGTGCCAGCAGCTTATCCGGGATCCGCAGGAACACCATATATTTT. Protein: CASSLSGIRRNTIYF.

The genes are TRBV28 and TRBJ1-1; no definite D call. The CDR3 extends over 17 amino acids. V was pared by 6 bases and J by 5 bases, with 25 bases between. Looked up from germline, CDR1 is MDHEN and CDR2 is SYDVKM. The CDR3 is CASSLIGRGPSGTEAFF. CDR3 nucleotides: TGTGCCAGCAGCTTAATAGGCCGGGGTCCCTCGGGGACTGAAGCTTTCTTT.

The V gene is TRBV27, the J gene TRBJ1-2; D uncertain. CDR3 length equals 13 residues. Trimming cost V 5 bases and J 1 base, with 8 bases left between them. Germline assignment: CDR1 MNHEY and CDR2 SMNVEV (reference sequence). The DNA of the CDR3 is TGTGCCAGCAGTGGCAGGATTAACTATGGCTACACCTTC. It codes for CASSGRINYGYTF.

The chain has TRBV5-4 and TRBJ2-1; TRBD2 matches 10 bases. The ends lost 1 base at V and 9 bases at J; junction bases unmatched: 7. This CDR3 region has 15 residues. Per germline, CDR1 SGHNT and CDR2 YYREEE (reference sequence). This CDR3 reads CASSLSSLAGVEQFF. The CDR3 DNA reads TGTGCCAGCAGCTTGTCCTCCCTAGCGGGAGTTGAGCAGTTCTTC.

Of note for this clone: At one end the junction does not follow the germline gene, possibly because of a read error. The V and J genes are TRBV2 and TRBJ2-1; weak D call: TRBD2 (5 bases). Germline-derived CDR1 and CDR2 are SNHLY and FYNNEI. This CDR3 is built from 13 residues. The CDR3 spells CASSGTPGNEQLF. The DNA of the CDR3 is TGTGCCAGCAGTGGCACCCCGGGGAATGAGCAGCTCTTC.

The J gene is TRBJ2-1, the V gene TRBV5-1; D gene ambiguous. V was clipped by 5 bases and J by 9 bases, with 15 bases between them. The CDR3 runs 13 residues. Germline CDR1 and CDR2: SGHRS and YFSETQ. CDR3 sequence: CASSQYEVIEQFF. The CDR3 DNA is TGCGCCAGCAGTCAATACGAGGTAATTGAGCAGTTCTTC.

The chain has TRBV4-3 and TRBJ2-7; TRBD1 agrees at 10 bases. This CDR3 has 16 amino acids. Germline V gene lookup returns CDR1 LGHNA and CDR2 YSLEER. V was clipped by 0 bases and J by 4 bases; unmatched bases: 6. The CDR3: CASSQDWPGQGYEQYF. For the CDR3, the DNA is TGCGCCAGCAGCCAAGATTGGCCGGGACAGGGGTACGAGCAGTACTTC.

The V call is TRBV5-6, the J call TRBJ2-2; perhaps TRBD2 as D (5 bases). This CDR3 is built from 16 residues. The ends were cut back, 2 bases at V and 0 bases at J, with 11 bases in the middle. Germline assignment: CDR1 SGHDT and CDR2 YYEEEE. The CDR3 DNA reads TGTGCCAGCAGCTTAGGACTGGGGACGAACACCGGGGAGCTGTTTTTT. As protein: CASSLGLGTNTGELFF.

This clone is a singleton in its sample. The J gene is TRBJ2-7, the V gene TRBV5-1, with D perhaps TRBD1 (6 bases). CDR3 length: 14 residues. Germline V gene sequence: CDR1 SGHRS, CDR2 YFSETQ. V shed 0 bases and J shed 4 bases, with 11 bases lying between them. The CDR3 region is CASSLDGQKYEQYF. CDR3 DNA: TGCGCCAGCAGCTTGGACGGACAGAAATACGAGCAGTACTTC. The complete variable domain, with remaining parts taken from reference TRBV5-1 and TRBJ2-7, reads KAGVTQTPRYLIKTRGQQVTLSCSPISGHRSVSWYQQTPGQGLQFLFEYFSETQRNKGNFPGRFSGRQFSNSRSEMNVSTLELGDSALYLCASSLDGQKYEQYFGPGTRLTVT.

CDR3 nucleotides: TGTGCCAGCAGGTTACAGGGTTCGGGCTACACCTTC. Protein: CASRLQGSGYTF. The chain employs TRBV2 and TRBJ1-2; possible D gene TRBD1, 6 bases. This CDR3 has 12 amino acids. V dropped 6 bases and J dropped 8 bases, with 13 bases sitting between them. Germline lookup yields CDR1 SNHLY and CDR2 FYNNEI.

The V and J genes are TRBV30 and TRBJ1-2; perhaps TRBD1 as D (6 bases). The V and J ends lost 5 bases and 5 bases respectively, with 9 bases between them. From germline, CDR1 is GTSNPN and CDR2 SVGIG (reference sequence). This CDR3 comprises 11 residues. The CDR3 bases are TGTGCCTGGGTCAGGGGTTATGGCTACACCTTC. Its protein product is CAWVRGYGYTF.

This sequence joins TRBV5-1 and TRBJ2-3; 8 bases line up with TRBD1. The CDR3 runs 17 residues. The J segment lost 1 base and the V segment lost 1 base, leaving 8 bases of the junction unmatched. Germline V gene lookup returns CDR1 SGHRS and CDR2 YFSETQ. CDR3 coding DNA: TGCGCCAGCAGCTTGACGTTGACAGGGGCCCGCACAGATACGCAGTATTTT. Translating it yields CASSLTLTGARTDTQYF.

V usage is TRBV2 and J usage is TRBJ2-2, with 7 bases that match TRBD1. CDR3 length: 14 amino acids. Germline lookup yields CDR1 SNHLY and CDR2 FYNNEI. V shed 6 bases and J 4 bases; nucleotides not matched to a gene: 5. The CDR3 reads CASRNRGSTGELFF. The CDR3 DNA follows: TGTGCCAGCAGAAACAGGGGATCCACCGGGGAGCTGTTTTTT.

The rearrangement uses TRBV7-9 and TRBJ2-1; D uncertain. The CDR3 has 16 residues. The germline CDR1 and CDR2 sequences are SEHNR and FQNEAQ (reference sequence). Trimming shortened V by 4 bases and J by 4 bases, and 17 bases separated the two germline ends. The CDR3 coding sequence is TGTGCCAGCAGCTCCTCAGAGGCGTACGGGTACAATGAGCAGTTCTTC. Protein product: CASSSSEAYGYNEQFF.

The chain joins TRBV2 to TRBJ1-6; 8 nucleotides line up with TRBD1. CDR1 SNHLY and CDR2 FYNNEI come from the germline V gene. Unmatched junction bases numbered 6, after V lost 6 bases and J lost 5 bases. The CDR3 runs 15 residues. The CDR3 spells CASRRGQGNNSPLHF. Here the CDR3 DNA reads TGTGCCAGCAGGCGTGGACAGGGTAATAATTCACCCCTCCACTTT.

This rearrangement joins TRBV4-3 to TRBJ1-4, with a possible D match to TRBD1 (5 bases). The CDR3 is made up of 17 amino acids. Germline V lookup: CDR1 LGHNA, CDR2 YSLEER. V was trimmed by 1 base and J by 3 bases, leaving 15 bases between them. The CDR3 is CASSQGWAGPPNEKLFF. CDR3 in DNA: TGCGCCAGCAGCCAAGGGTGGGCGGGACCCCCTAATGAAAAACTGTTTTTT.

CDR3 protein: CASSLKRGYTF. CDR3 nucleotides: TGTGCCAGCAGCCTGAAGCGTGGCTACACCTTC. V usage is TRBV5-4 and J usage is TRBJ1-2, with D hard to call. This CDR3 is 11 amino acids long. The V gene lost 4 bases and the J gene lost 7 bases, with 8 bases spanning the gap. CDR1 and CDR2 (germline): SGHNT, YYREEE (reference sequence).

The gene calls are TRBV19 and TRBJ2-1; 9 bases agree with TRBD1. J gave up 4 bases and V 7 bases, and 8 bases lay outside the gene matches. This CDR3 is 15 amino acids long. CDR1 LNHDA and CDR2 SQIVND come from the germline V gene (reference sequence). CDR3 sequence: CASNQGDRDYNEQFF. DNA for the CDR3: TGTGCCAGTAACCAGGGGGACAGGGATTACAATGAGCAGTTCTTC.

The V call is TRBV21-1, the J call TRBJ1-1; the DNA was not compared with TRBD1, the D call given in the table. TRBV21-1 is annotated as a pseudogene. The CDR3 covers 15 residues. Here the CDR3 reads CASSKVQGVATEAFF. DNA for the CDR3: TGTGCCAGCAGCAAAGTTCAGGGGGTGGCCACTGAAGCTTTCTTT.

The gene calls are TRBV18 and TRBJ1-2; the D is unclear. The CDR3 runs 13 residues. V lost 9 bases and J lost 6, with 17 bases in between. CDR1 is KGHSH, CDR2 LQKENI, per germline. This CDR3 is CASSRGLLDGYTF. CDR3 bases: TGTGCCAGTTCCCGAGGGCTCCTAGATGGCTACACCTTC.

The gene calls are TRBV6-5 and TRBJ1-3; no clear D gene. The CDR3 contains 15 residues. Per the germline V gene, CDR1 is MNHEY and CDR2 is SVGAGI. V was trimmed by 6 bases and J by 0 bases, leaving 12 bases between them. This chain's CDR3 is CASSAAGFSGNTIYF. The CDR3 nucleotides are TGTGCCAGCAGCGCGGCGGGGTTCTCTGGAAACACCATATATTTT.